Shown below are 25 T cell receptor beta chains from a single sample sequenced in a study of T cells in localized non-small cell lung cancer (dated by TCRdb to about 2020). Library generation was performed with the immunoSEQ multiplex PCR assay. Held by TCRdb, this immuneACCESS table contains in-frame sequences only and omits some clones. Under half of the omission traces to an unresolved V gene where checked; the cause of the rest is unknown. This sample is represented by about 59,000 clones; 91% of them were singletons. In total, the top ten clones hold about 20% of the sample. Sequencing was performed on peripheral blood, taken before any cancer treatment. The receptors derive from a man aged 35 to 70 with stage I lung adenocarcinoma.

The chain joins TRBV28 to TRBJ2-3; 8 bases match TRBD1. The CDR3 sequence is 15 residues long. Germline CDR1 reads MDHEN; CDR2 reads SYDVKM. J gave up 0 bases and V 6 bases, and 5 bases lay outside the gene matches. Here the CDR3 DNA reads TGTGCCAGCAGCTTAGACAGGGGTAGCACAGATACGCAGTATTTT. Its protein is CASSLDRGSTDTQYF.

V gene TRBV19 combines with J gene TRBJ2-1; tentatively, D is TRBD1 (6 bases). The CDR3 contains 15 residues. V was cut by 3 bases and J by 5 bases, with 14 bases left in between. Germline V gives CDR1 LNHDA, CDR2 SQIVND (reference sequence). The CDR3 spells CASSILGAANNEQFF. CDR3 coding DNA: TGTGCCAGTAGTATTTTGGGGGCGGCCAACAATGAGCAGTTCTTC. Drawing the rest from reference TRBV19 and TRBJ2-1, the complete variable domain is DGGITQSPKYLFRKEGQNVTLSCEQNLNHDAMYWYRQDPGQGLRLIYYSQIVNDFQKGDIAEGYSVSREKKESFPLTVTSAQKNPTAFYLCASSILGAANNEQFFGPGTRLTVL.

V and J are TRBV7-6 and TRBJ2-3; tentative D call: TRBD1 (5 bases). CDR3 size: 16 residues. Per the germline V gene, CDR1 is SGHVS and CDR2 is FNYEAQ. V was pared by 5 bases and J by 2 bases, with 17 bases between. This CDR3 is CASSPGHHLPTDTQYF. The CDR3, as DNA: TGTGCCAGCAGCCCCGGACACCATCTCCCCACAGATACGCAGTATTTT.

The chain has TRBV5-6 and TRBJ1-3; no definite D call. V gave up 0 bases and J gave up 2 bases, with 9 bases separating them. This CDR3 comprises 15 residues. From germline, CDR1 is SGHDT and CDR2 YYEEEE. The CDR3 DNA is TGTGCCAGCAGCTTGGGCCCTGCGGCTGGAAACACCATATATTTT. This codes for CASSLGPAAGNTIYF. Combining the CDR3 with reference TRBV5-6 and TRBJ1-3 gives the whole variable domain DAGVTQSPTHLIKTRGQQVTLRCSPKSGHDTVSWYQQALGQGPQFIFQYYEEEERQRGNFPDRFSGHQFPNYSSELNVNALLLGDSALYLCASSLGPAAGNTIYFGEGSWLTVV.

The sample holds one count of this clone. The chain links TRBV6-1 to TRBJ2-7; no reliable D call. The CDR3 loop spans 13 amino acids. V was cut by 11 bases and J by 3 bases, with 17 bases left in between. Per germline, CDR1 MNHNS and CDR2 SASEGT. For the CDR3, the DNA is TGTGCCGTTACAGAGACATCAGACTACGAGCAGTACTTC. Encoded protein: CAVTETSDYEQYF.

The chain links TRBV7-3 to TRBJ2-7; the D is unclear. V gave up 4 bases and J gave up 4 bases, with 11 bases separating them. From germline, CDR1 is SGHTA and CDR2 FQGTGA. The CDR3 runs 13 residues. CDR3 nucleotides: TGTGCCAGCAGCTCGCCCGAGCCATACGAGCAGTACTTC. Its protein is CASSSPEPYEQYF.

This clone has only one observation. The chain carries TRBV30 and TRBJ1-5; no definite D call. CDR3 size: 14 residues. Germline assignment: CDR1 GTSNPN and CDR2 SVGIG (reference sequence). The germline V and J ends were trimmed by 2 bases and 1 base, with 9 bases remaining between them. CDR3 DNA: TGTGCCTGGAGTAAAGACAACAGCAATCAGCCCCAGCATTTT. Its translation: CAWSKDNSNQPQHF.

The chain has TRBV29-1 and TRBJ2-7; TRBD1 matches at 8 bases. Germline CDR1 is SQVTM and CDR2 is ANQGSEA. The J segment lost 5 bases and the V segment lost 5 bases, leaving 11 bases of the junction unmatched. CDR3 length: 14 amino acids. In nucleotides, the CDR3 is TGCAGCGTTCCAAAAAAGGGACAGGCCAACGAGCAGTACTTC. It specifies CSVPKKGQANEQYF.

This clone came up once. This rearrangement joins TRBV5-6 to TRBJ2-7; 9 nucleotides line up with TRBD1. The germline V gene has CDR1 SGHDT and CDR2 YYEEEE. This CDR3 region has 13 residues. The junction had 1 base not matched to a gene; V was cut back by 3 bases and J by 3 bases. The CDR3 region is CASSSDRGYEQYF. In nucleotides, the CDR3 is TGTGCCAGCAGCTCGGACAGGGGCTACGAGCAGTACTTC.

This chain uses TRBV5-4 with TRBJ2-2; TRBD2 aligns across 7 bases. Germline values: CDR1 SGHNT, CDR2 YYREEE (reference sequence). The CDR3 consists of 16 residues. Trimming took 4 bases from V and 2 from J; bases not matched to a gene: 8. CDR3 in amino acids: CASSPSTSDNTGELFF. The CDR3 nucleotides read TGTGCCAGCAGCCCCTCTACTAGCGACAACACCGGGGAGCTGTTTTTT.

This chain uses TRBV5-1 with TRBJ2-5, with D possibly TRBD1 on 6 matching bases. There are 13 residues in the CDR3. Germline assignment: CDR1 SGHRS and CDR2 YFSETQ. Trimming shortened V by 4 bases and J by 5 bases, and 12 bases separated the two germline ends. The CDR3 loop reads CASSLQGWETQYF. The DNA of the CDR3 is TGCGCCAGCAGCCTACAGGGATGGGAGACCCAGTACTTC.

This clone was observed once. The chain employs TRBV9 and TRBJ2-3; 14 bases fit TRBD2. The V and J ends lost 0 bases and 2 bases, in that order; junction bases with no gene match: 5. There are 18 residues in the CDR3. Germline CDR1 is SGDLS and CDR2 is YYNGEE. CDR3 in DNA: TGTGCCAGCAGCGTAGAGGGGGGACTAGCGGGAGCCACAGATACGCAGTATTTT. This gives the protein CASSVEGGLAGATDTQYF.

The chain is built from TRBV9 and TRBJ2-1; D not certain. V lost 0 bases and J lost 6, with 7 bases in between. CDR3 length equals 13 residues. Germline assignment: CDR1 SGDLS and CDR2 YYNGEE. The DNA of the CDR3 is TGTGCCAGCAGCGTAGTTGGTCCCAATGAGCAGTTCTTC. Translated, it gives CASSVVGPNEQFF.

This chain connects TRBV4-1 to TRBJ1-1; possible D gene TRBD1, 5 bases. Germline CDR1 is MGHRA and CDR2 is YSYEKL. The CDR3 has 13 amino acids. V was clipped by 0 bases and J by 7 bases, with 9 bases between them. CDR3 nucleotide sequence: TGCGCCAGCAGCCAAGAGACAGAGTTTGAAGCTTTCTTT. It encodes CASSQETEFEAFF.

This chain connects TRBV7-5 to TRBJ2-1; no check of the table's D call, TRBD1, against the DNA was made. TRBV7-5 corresponds to a pseudogene. CDR3 length: 13 residues. Here the CDR3 reads CARTDRTYNEQFF. The CDR3, as DNA: TGTGCCAGAACCGACAGAACCTACAATGAGCAGTTCTTC.

This clone occurred a few times. The genes are TRBV28 and TRBJ1-6; 7 bases map to TRBD1. V gave up 5 bases and J gave up 9 bases; unmatched junction bases: 7. Germline CDR1 is MDHEN and CDR2 is SYDVKM. This CDR3 is 14 amino acids long. The DNA for the CDR3 is TGTGCCAGCAGTGTCGAGACAGGGTTTTCACCCCTCCACTTT. Its translation: CASSVETGFSPLHF.

V usage is TRBV7-9 and J usage is TRBJ2-3; D is possibly TRBD2 (5 bases). The CDR3 totals 14 residues. Germline assignment: CDR1 SEHNR and CDR2 FQNEAQ (reference sequence). The V end was cut by 4 bases, the J end by 1 base, with 9 bases between. CDR3: CASSYDGGTDTQYF. CDR3 bases: TGTGCCAGCAGCTACGACGGGGGCACAGATACGCAGTATTTT.

The genes are TRBV5-1 and TRBJ1-2; TRBD1 aligns across 8 bases. Germline V lookup: CDR1 SGHRS, CDR2 YFSETQ. V lost 0 bases to trimming and J lost 6 bases; unmatched junction nucleotides: 4. There are 14 residues in the CDR3. CDR3 sequence reads: CASSLAGRGHGYTF. CDR3 coding DNA: TGCGCCAGCAGCTTGGCCGGCAGGGGGCATGGCTACACCTTC.

This clone was seen once. The V gene is TRBV9, the J gene TRBJ2-5; possibly TRBD2 for D (8 bases). Germline loops: CDR1 SGDLS, CDR2 YYNGEE. V was cut by 4 bases and J by 3 bases, with 19 bases left in between. This CDR3 is 16 amino acids long. CDR3: CASSTLREGTEETQYF. The DNA of the CDR3 is TGTGCCAGCAGCACCCTCCGGGAGGGGACAGAAGAGACCCAGTACTTC. The entire variable domain, with the rest obtained from reference TRBV9 and TRBJ2-5, is as follows: DSGVTQTPKHLITATGQRVTLRCSPRSGDLSVYWYQQSLDQGLQFLIQYYNGEERAKGNILERFSAQQFPDLHSELNLSSLELGDSALYFCASSTLREGTEETQYFGPGTRLLVL.

The rearrangement uses TRBV6-5 and TRBJ2-7, with TRBD1 matching over 9 bases. CDR1 and CDR2 from the germline V gene are MNHEY and SVGAGI. This CDR3 is 14 amino acids long. V was clipped by 5 bases and J by 3 bases; unmatched bases: 5. The CDR3 sequence is CASSPTGGNYEQYF. DNA for the CDR3: TGTGCCAGCAGTCCGACAGGGGGAAACTACGAGCAGTACTTC.

This clone occurred once. This sequence joins TRBV4-1 and TRBJ2-7, with a possible D match to TRBD1 (8 bases). Trimming cost V 6 bases and J 6 bases, with 18 bases left between them. The CDR3 contains 14 residues. Germline V lookup: CDR1 MGHRA, CDR2 YSYEKL. Here the CDR3 reads CASRPGQGGGEQYF. CDR3 DNA: TGCGCCAGCAGACCCGGACAGGGCGGGGGCGAGCAGTACTTC.

J is TRBJ1-1 and V is TRBV11-3, with 8 bases matching TRBD1. V dropped 5 bases and J dropped 1; count of bases not matched to a gene: 6. The CDR3 contains 15 residues. The germline V gene has CDR1 SGHNT and CDR2 YENEEA. The CDR3 is CASSTHRGENTEAFF. As DNA, the CDR3 is TGTGCCAGCAGCACTCACAGGGGGGAGAACACTGAAGCTTTCTTT. Full variable domain (missing parts from reference TRBV11-3 and TRBJ1-1): EAGVVQSPRYKIIEKKQPVAFWCNPISGHNTLYWYLQNLGQGPELLIRYENEEAVDDSQLPKDRFSAERLKGVDSTLKIQPAELGDSAVYLCASSTHRGENTEAFFGQGTRLTVV.

This chain joins TRBV14 and TRBJ2-3, with 10 bases fitting TRBD2. The CDR3 consists of 17 residues. CDR1 and CDR2 from the germline V gene are SGHDN and FVKESK. Germline trimming cut 0 bases from V and 6 bases from J; bases unmatched to any gene: 9. The DNA for the CDR3 is TGTGCCAGCAGCCAAGATTGGGGGGGACTAGCGATGGATACGCAGTATTTT. Its translation: CASSQDWGGLAMDTQYF.

The chain joins TRBV5-6 to TRBJ1-1, with D possibly being TRBD1 (5 bases). Trimming removed 1 base at V and 6 bases at J, with 13 bases between. The germline CDR1 and CDR2 sequences are SGHDT and YYEEEE. The CDR3 runs 14 residues. This CDR3 reads CASSLLQGLPEAFF. The DNA of the CDR3 is TGTGCCAGCAGCTTGCTTCAGGGTCTACCTGAAGCTTTCTTT. Full variable domain (missing parts from reference TRBV5-6 and TRBJ1-1): DAGVTQSPTHLIKTRGQQVTLRCSPKSGHDTVSWYQQALGQGPQFIFQYYEEEERQRGNFPDRFSGHQFPNYSSELNVNALLLGDSALYLCASSLLQGLPEAFFGQGTRLTVV.

The chain joins TRBV5-1 to TRBJ2-5; 8 positions agree with TRBD1. This CDR3 spans 16 amino acids. The V gene's germline CDR1 is SGHRS and CDR2 YFSETQ. V lost 5 bases and J lost 2; bases outside the gene matches: 11. The CDR3 sequence: CASSFSDRGGQETQYF. As DNA, the CDR3 is TGCGCCAGCAGTTTTTCAGACAGGGGTGGTCAAGAGACCCAGTACTTC.